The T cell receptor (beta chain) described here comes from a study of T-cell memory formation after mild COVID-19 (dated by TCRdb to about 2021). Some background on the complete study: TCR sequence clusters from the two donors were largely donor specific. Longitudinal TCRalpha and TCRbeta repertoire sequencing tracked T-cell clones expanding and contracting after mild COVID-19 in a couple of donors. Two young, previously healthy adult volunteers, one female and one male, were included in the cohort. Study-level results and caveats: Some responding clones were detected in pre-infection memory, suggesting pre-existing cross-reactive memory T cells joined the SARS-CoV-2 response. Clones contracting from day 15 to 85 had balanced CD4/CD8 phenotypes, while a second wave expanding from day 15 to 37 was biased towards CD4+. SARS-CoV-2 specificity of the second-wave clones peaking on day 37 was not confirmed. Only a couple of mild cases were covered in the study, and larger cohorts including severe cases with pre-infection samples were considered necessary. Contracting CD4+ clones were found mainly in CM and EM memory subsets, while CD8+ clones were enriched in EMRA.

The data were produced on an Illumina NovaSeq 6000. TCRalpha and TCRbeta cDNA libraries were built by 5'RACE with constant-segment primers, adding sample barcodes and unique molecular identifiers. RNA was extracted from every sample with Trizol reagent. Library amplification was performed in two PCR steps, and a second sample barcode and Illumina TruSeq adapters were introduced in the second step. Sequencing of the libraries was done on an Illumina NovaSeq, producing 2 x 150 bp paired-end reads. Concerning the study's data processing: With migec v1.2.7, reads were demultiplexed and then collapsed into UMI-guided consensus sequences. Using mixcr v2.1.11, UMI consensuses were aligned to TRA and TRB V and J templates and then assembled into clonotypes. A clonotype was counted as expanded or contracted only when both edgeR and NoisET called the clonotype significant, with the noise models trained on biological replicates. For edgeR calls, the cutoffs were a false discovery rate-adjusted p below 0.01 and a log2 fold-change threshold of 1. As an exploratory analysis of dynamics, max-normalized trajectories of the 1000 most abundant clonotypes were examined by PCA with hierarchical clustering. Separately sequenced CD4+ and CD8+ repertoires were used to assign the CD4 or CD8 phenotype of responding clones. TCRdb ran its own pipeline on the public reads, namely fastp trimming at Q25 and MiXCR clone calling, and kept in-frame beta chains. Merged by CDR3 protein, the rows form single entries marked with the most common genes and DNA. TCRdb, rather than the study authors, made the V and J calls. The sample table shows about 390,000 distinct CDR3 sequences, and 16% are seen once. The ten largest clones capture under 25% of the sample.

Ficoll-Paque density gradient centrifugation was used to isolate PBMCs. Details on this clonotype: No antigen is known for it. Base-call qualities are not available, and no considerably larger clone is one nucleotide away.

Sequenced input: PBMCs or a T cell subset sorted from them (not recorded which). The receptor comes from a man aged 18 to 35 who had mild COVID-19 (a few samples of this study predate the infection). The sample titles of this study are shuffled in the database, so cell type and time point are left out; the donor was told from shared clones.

The CDR3 region has the sequence CASSLTGVGEQYF. The DNA is TGTGCCAGCAGCTTAACCGGGGTCGGGGAGCAGTACTTC. The chain joins TRBV5-5 to TRBJ2-7; the D gene is perhaps TRBD2, from 5 matching bases. The germline V gene encodes CDR1 SGHKS and CDR2 YYEKEE (reference sequence). Including the terminal cysteine and phenylalanine, the CDR3 comprises 13 residues. The kept DNA is CDR3 alone, 39 bases in frame from the first base. V is reduced by 2 bases and J by 7 bases, leaving a spacing of 13 bases between them.